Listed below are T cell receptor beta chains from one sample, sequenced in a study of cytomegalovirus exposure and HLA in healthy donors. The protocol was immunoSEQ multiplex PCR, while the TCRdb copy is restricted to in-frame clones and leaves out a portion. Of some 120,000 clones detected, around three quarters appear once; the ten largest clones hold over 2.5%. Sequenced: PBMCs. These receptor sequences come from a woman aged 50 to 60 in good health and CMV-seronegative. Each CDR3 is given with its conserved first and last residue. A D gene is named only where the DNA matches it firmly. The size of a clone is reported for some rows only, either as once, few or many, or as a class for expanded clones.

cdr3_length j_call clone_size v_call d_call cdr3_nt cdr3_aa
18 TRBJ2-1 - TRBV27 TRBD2 TGTGCCAGCAGTTTATGGGTGGCTAGCGGGAGGGAATACAATGAGCAGTTCTTC CASSLWVASGREYNEQFF
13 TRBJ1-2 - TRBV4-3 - TGCGCCAGCAGCCCGGGACATCCTTATGGCTACACCTTC CASSPGHPYGYTF
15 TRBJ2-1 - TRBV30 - TGTGCCTGGAGTGTATTCCCAATTCGGGGCAATGAGCAGTTCTTC CAWSVFPIRGNEQFF
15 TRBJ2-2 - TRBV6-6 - TGTGCCAGCAGTTTACCCGTCTACGGCACCGGGGAGCTGTTTTTT CASSLPVYGTGELFF
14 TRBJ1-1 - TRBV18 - TGTGCCAGCTCACGCAACCGGGTGAACACTGAAGCTTTCTTT CASSRNRVNTEAFF
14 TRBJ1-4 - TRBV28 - TGTGCCAGCAGTTTGGAGGGGATCGGTGAAAAACTGTTTTTT CASSLEGIGEKLFF
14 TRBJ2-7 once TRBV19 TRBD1 TGTGCCAGTAGTATCGACAGGGGGAGCTACGAGCAGTACTTC CASSIDRGSYEQYF
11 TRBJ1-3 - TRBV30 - TGTGCCTGGAGTTCGGGAGAGGCCATATATTTT CAWSSGEAIYF
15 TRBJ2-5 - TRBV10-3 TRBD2 TGTGCCATCAGTGGTAGCGGGAGGACACAAGAGACCCAGTACTTC CAISGSGRTQETQYF
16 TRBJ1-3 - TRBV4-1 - TGCGCCAGCAGCCCGTACAGGTTCGTCTCTGGAAACACCATATATTTT CASSPYRFVSGNTIYF
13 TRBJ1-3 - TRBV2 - TGTGCCAGCAGTGATGGGCAGGGAAACACCATATATTTT CASSDGQGNTIYF
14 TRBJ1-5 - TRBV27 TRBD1 TGTGCCAGCAGTTATAGCGGGGGACAGCAGCCCCAGCATTTT CASSYSGGQQPQHF
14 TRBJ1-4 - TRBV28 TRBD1 TGTGCCAGCCAGTACAGGGGGCTTAATGAAAAACTGTTTTTT CASQYRGLNEKLFF
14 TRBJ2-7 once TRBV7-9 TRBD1 TGTGCCAGCAGCTTCGGGACAGGATCCTACGAGCAGTACTTC CASSFGTGSYEQYF
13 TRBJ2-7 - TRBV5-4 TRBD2 TGTGCCAGCAGCAGAGGGACTACTTACGAGCAGTACTTC CASSRGTTYEQYF
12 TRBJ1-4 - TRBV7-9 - TGTGCCAGCAGCTTAAACGGTGAAAAACTGTTTTTT CASSLNGEKLFF
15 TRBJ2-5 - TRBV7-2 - TGTGCCAGCAGCTTGGGGGCAGGAGTTCAAGAGACCCAGTACTTC CASSLGAGVQETQYF
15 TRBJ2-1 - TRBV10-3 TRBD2 TGTGCCATCAGTGGAGGGACTAGCAGTTACAATGAGCAGTTCTTC CAISGGTSSYNEQFF
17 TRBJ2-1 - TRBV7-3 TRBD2 TGTGCCAGCAGCCCCGACTCCTCTAGCGGGAGGAGCAATGAGCAGTTCTTC CASSPDSSSGRSNEQFF
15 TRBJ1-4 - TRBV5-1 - TGCGCCAGCAGCTTGGCCCCTGCAACTAATGAAAAACTGTTTTTT CASSLAPATNEKLFF
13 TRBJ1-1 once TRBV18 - TGTGCCAGCTCACCCTCAGTTACCACTGAAGCTTTCTTT CASSPSVTTEAFF
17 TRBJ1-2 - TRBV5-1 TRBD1 TGCGCCAGCAGCCGGAGTGTCGGACAGGGAGGTTTTATGGGCTACACCTTC CASSRSVGQGGFMGYTF
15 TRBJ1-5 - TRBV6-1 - TGTGCCAGCAGTGAAGCTACGGGAAGCAATCAGCCCCAGCATTTT CASSEATGSNQPQHF
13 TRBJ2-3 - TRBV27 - TGTGCCAGCAGTCAGCGGTCCACAGATACGCAGTATTTT CASSQRSTDTQYF
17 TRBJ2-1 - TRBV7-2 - TGTGCCAGCAGCTTAGCCCATACCGGGGGCTCCTACAATGAGCAGTTCTTC CASSLAHTGGSYNEQFF
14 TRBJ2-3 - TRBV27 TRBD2 TGTGCCACTTACGAGCGGGAGAGAGTTGATACGCGGTATTTT CATYERERVDTRYF
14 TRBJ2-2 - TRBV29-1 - TGCAGCGTGGGAAGAGGGAGGAGGACCGGGGAGCTGTTTTTT CSVGRGRRTGELFF
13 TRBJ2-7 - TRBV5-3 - TGTGCTGCGGCAGGGCGGGATCTTTACGAGCAGTACTTC CAAAGRDLYEQYF
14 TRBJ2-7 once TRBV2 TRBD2 TGTGCCAGCAGTGACGCGGGAGGGCCCTACGAGCAGTACTTC CASSDAGGPYEQYF
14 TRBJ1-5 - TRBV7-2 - TGTGCCAGCAGCTTAAAAGATCAGGCTCAGCCCCAGCATTTT CASSLKDQAQPQHF
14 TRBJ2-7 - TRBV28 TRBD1 TGTGCCAGCAGTTTGGGACAGGGTAACTACGAGCAGTACTTC CASSLGQGNYEQYF
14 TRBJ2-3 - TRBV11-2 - TGTGCCAGCAGCTTCGAGCGTAGCACAGATACGCAGTATTTT CASSFERSTDTQYF
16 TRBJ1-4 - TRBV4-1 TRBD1 TGCGCCAGCAGCCAAACGGGACAGGGAACAAATGAAAAACTGTTTTTT CASSQTGQGTNEKLFF
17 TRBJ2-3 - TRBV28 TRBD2 TGTGCCAGCAGTTTTTTCCTAGCGGGAGAAATCACAGATACGCAGTATTTT CASSFFLAGEITDTQYF
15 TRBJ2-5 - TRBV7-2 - TGTGCCAGCAGCATACAGACAGACTTCCTGGAATCCCAGTACTTC CASSIQTDFLESQYF
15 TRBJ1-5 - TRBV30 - TGTGCCTGGGGCCCCCTCGGAGGGAGCAATCAGCCCCAGCATTTT CAWGPLGGSNQPQHF
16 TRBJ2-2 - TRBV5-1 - TGCGCCAGCAGCTTGTACCTAGCCCTAAACACCGGGGAGCTGTTTTTT CASSLYLALNTGELFF
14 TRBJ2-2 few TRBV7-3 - TGTGCCAGCAGGGACAGCTCGAACACCGGGGAGCTGTTTTTT CASRDSSNTGELFF
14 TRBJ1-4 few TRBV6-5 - TGTGCCACTCAACGGAGTGCAACTAATGAAAAACTGTTTTTT CATQRSATNEKLFF